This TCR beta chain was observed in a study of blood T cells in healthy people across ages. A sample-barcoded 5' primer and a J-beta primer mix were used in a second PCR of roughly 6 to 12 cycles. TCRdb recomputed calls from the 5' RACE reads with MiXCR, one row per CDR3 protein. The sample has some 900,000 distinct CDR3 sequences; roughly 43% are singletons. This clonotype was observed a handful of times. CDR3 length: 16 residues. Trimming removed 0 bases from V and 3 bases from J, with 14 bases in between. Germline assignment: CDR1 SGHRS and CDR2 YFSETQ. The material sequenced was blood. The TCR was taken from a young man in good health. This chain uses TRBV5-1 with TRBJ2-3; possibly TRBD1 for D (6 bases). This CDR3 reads CASSLAGARTTDTQYF. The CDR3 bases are TGCGCCAGCAGCTTGGCAGGGGCTAGAACTACAGATACGCAGTATTTT.